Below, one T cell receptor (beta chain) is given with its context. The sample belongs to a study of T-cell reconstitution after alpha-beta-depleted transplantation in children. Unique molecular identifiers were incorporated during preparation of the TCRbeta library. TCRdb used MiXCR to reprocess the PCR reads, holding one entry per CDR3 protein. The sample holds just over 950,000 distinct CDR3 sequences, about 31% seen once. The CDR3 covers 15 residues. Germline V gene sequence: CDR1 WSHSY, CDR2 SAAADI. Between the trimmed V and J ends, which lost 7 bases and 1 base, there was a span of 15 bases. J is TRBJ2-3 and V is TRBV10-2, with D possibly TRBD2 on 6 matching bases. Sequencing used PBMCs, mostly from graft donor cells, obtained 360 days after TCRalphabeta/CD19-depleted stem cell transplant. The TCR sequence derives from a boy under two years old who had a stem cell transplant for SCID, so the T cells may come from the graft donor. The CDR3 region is CASTSPGDGTDTQYF. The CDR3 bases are TGCGCCAGCACCTCCCCGGGGGACGGCACAGATACGCAGTATTTT.